This T cell receptor beta chain is from a study of beta chain features in type 1 diabetes listed by TCRdb under 2018. The study in broad terms: Patients and healthy donors did not differ in mean age, gender distribution, total cell number or subset yield. A total of about 110,000,000 sorted cells were examined across all samples, and a strong correlation was observed between cell number per subset and RNA yield. The study compared TCRB repertoires of sorted circulating CD4+ T cell subsets between recently diagnosed type 1 diabetes patients and matched healthy donors. Whereas all 30 or so donors provided naive and central memory subsets, regulatory and stem cell-like memory subsets were isolated from just 8 patients and roughly eight healthy donors.

CDR1 and CDR2, looked up from the germline V gene, are SGHRS and YFSETQ. There are 13 amino acids in the CDR3, from cysteine to phenylalanine inclusive. Only the CDR3 part of the read is kept: 39 bases, read in frame from the first base. The V and J ends are trimmed by 2 bases and 5 bases, leaving 10 bases between them. Broader findings and caveats from the paper: Because cDNA rather than genomic DNA was sequenced, highly expressing activated cells could have been over-represented, although no difference in activation and CD3 levels was found between groups. At VDJ recombination sites, patients with type 1 diabetes made fewer insertions and deleted more nucleotides, a pattern implying thymic rearrangement abnormalities. Only small numbers of individuals were included in the HLA sub-analyses, which left unresolved whether HLA type had any influence on TCRB rearrangement. Naive, central memory and regulatory TCRB repertoires appeared more similar among patients than among healthy donors. In all four CD4+ subsets, TCRB CDR3 length was moderately but significantly shorter in type 1 diabetes patients. Shorter templates might be favored by PCR, yet because patient and control samples were amplified and corrected together, any such skew would affect both groups equally.

Each donor gave one peripheral blood draw, averaging about 120 mL, which was collected into heparinised tubes. Using a panel that included CD45RO, CCR7, CD25, CD127, CD95 and CD27, naive, central memory, regulatory and stem cell-like memory CD4+ T cells were sorted on a BD FACSAria II. All sorted populations exceeded 95% purity. PBMCs were isolated immediately by Lymphoprep density gradient centrifugation and stained directly without culture. So that batch effects would be minimized, each experiment stained and sorted samples in pairs, pairing one healthy donor with one patient. The entire isolated RNA was reverse transcribed using the High Capacity cDNA Reverse Transcription Kit, and thus expressed TCRB transcripts were sequenced. Deep immunoSEQ sequencing was applied to naive, central memory and regulatory T cell samples, giving an average of about 3.6 million total reads per sample. Sorted cells were lysed in RLT buffer, and RNA was extracted using DNase-treated RNeasy Micro or Mini kits according to cell number. To prevent cross-contamination, each cell subset was processed individually, whereas patient and healthy donor samples were processed jointly. The immunoSEQ multiplex PCR was used to amplify TCRB sequences from cDNA, yielding 87-bp fragments that span the CDR3 region. Sequencing of the amplicons was done on the Illumina HiSeq platform. Per the authors' processing: Synthetic template baselines were used to correct PCR bias computationally, reads within Hamming distance 2 were collapsed, and singletons that could not be merged were discarded. By aligning reads against IMGT, V, D and J genes, CDR3 length, and insertions or deletions at six rearrangement sites were assigned. Within each subset, clonotype counts were normalized to the number of sorted cells before true diversity and Gini coefficients were calculated with the tcR R package. The overlap coefficient, calculated on TCRB nucleotide sequences, was used to measure repertoire sharing. As a proxy for the pre-selection repertoire, out-of-frame TCRB sequences from naive cells were analyzed. The clones in this table, taken by TCRdb from immuneACCESS, are in-frame only. Not every clone is retained; where verified, under half of the shortfall comes from an unresolved V gene, and the cause of the rest is unknown. Clone size and the V and J calls come from that table; the DNA yielded D and trimming. The table for this sample lists about 900,000 clones; about a sixth of them were counted only once. The top ten constitute 0.023% of the sample.

There are a few counts of this clone. The specificity of this receptor is unknown. Nothing much larger sits one base from this clone, and base qualities are not available. The sequence joins TRBV5-1 to TRBJ2-5; the D gene assignment is ambiguous. The receptor comes from a woman aged 18-29 years in good health. Sequencing was performed on naive CD4+ T cells from blood. In light of the paper, this sample's cell subset or site label describes: true naive CD4+ T cells. The bases are TGCGCCAGCAGCTTTGGGTTGGGGGAGACCCAGTACTTC. Its protein is CASSFGLGETQYF.